These 18 T cell receptor beta chains were sequenced from one sample in a study of T cell responses to AZD1222 COVID-19 vaccine (dated by TCRdb to about 2021). The sample's time point label, decoded: about 28 days (+/-7) after the second vaccine dose. The sample's treatment or condition, from its label and the paper: meningococcal conjugate vaccine given as trial control. The library was made by the immunoSEQ multiplex PCR assay. Imported from immuneACCESS, the table was reduced by TCRdb to in-frame sequences with V and J called. These copies leave out some clones; in studies compared against another copy, an unresolved V gene accounts for under half, and the cause of the remainder is not known. The sample table shows some 180,000 clones, and around 90% are seen once. The ten largest clonotypes hold around 3.6% of the sample. Sample: peripheral blood, taken 28 days after the second dose of the MenACWY control vaccine. The origin of the receptors is an adult who received the MenACWY meningococcal vaccine as a control.

The V call is TRBV9, the J call TRBJ1-2; 11 bases match TRBD1. V shed 2 bases and J 4 bases; nucleotides not matched to a gene: 4. Germline V lookup: CDR1 SGDLS, CDR2 YYNGEE. This CDR3 region has 15 residues. CDR3 nucleotides: TGTGCCAGCAGCGTTTCCGGGACAGGGGGCTATGGCTACACCTTC. It yields the protein CASSVSGTGGYGYTF.

The chain uses TRBV11-3 and TRBJ2-2; 7 bases match TRBD1. Per germline, CDR1 SGHNT and CDR2 YENEEA. The CDR3 loop spans 15 amino acids. V lost 5 bases and J lost 5; bases outside the gene matches: 8. The CDR3 bases are TGTGCCAGCAGCCCAGGGGGAGTGACGACCGGGGAGCTGTTTTTT. It codes for CASSPGGVTTGELFF.

J is TRBJ2-3 and V is TRBV5-4, with 11 nucleotides matching TRBD1. Per germline, CDR1 SGHNT and CDR2 YYREEE (reference sequence). This CDR3 spans 18 amino acids. Trimming cost V 4 bases and J 2 bases; bases outside gene matches: 12. CDR3 loop: CASSTEPGTGGPTDTQYF. The DNA of the CDR3 is TGTGCCAGCAGCACCGAGCCCGGGACAGGGGGTCCCACAGATACGCAGTATTTT.

This clone occurred once. The genes are TRBV6-5 and TRBJ2-1; possible D gene TRBD2, 5 bases. V shed 0 bases and J shed 4 bases, with 10 bases lying between them. The CDR3 sequence is 15 residues long. CDR1 and CDR2 (germline): MNHEY, SVGAGI. The CDR3 protein is CASSYSTSGYNEQFF. The CDR3, as DNA: TGTGCCAGCAGTTACTCAACCAGCGGTTACAATGAGCAGTTCTTC.

The sample holds a few counts of this clone. The chain recombines TRBV5-6 with TRBJ2-3, with D possibly matching TRBD2 (5 bases). Germline V CDR1 and CDR2: SGHDT, YYEEEE. CDR3 length equals 12 residues. The V end was cut by 5 bases, the J end by 8 bases, with 12 bases between. The CDR3 spells CASRLGPGTQYF. The CDR3 DNA sequence: TGTGCCAGCAGACTAGGGCCGGGTACGCAGTATTTT.

The gene calls are TRBV19 and TRBJ2-7; 8 bases line up with TRBD2. The CDR3 sequence is 13 residues long. Unmatched junction bases numbered 1, after V lost 6 bases and J lost 0 bases. From germline, CDR1 is LNHDA and CDR2 SQIVND (reference sequence). The CDR3 sequence is CASSSGSSYEQYF. DNA for the CDR3: TGTGCCAGTAGCAGCGGGAGCTCCTACGAGCAGTACTTC.

The J gene is TRBJ1-3, the V gene TRBV7-6; D gene uncertain. Trimming removed 0 bases at V and 0 bases at J, with 9 bases between. The CDR3 spans 16 residues. CDR1 is SGHVS, CDR2 FNYEAQ, per germline. CDR3 loop: CASSLAVADSGNTIYF. Written as DNA, the CDR3 is TGTGCCAGCAGCTTAGCTGTGGCGGACTCTGGAAACACCATATATTTT.

The chain combines TRBV28 with TRBJ2-7; maybe TRBD2 (6 bases). Trimming shortened V by 5 bases and J by 3 bases, and 17 bases separated the two germline ends. The CDR3 has 15 residues. The germline gives CDR1 MDHEN, CDR2 SYDVKM. CDR3 bases: TGTGCCAGCAGTCAAGCACTCGGAGGGTTCTACGAGCAGTACTTC. Protein sequence: CASSQALGGFYEQYF.

This chain uses TRBV7-3 with TRBJ2-3; 7 bases fit TRBD2. Trimming took 0 bases from V and 1 from J; bases not matched to a gene: 4. In germline, CDR1 is SGHTA, CDR2 FQGTGA. The CDR3 is 16 residues long. This CDR3 reads CASSLTATSGTDTQYF. Here the CDR3 DNA reads TGTGCCAGCAGCTTAACGGCCACTAGCGGCACAGATACGCAGTATTTT.

V and J are TRBV7-9 and TRBJ1-4; possible D gene TRBD1, 6 bases. Trimming shortened V by 5 bases and J by 0 bases, and 19 bases separated the two germline ends. The CDR3 is 18 amino acids. The germline V gene encodes CDR1 SEHNR and CDR2 FQNEAQ (reference sequence). CDR3 region: CASSPRSWTAATNEKLFF. CDR3 nucleotide sequence: TGTGCCAGCAGCCCCCGGTCTTGGACAGCGGCAACTAATGAAAAACTGTTTTTT.

The chain uses TRBV3-1 (or the pseudogene TRBV3-2) and TRBJ1-1; unclear D gene. The V end was cut by 4 bases, the J end by 4 bases, with 10 bases between. The germline V gene encodes CDR1 LGHDT and CDR2 YNNKEL (reference sequence). The CDR3 runs 13 residues. The CDR3 here is CASSPKASTEAFF. The CDR3 DNA sequence: TGTGCCAGCAGCCCGAAGGCCAGCACTGAAGCTTTCTTT.

CDR3 DNA sequence: TGCGCCAGCAGCCCGATCAGAAAAGACAATGAGCAGTTCTTC. This gives the protein CASSPIRKDNEQFF. This sequence joins TRBV5-1 and TRBJ2-1; unclear D gene. Trimming stripped 4 bases from V and 5 bases from J, with 13 bases between. Germline-derived CDR1 and CDR2 are SGHRS and YFSETQ. CDR3 length equals 14 residues.

This rearrangement joins TRBV5-1 to TRBJ1-4; 10 bases agree with TRBD1. The germline gives CDR1 SGHRS, CDR2 YFSETQ. The trim removed 4 bases at V and 8 bases at J, leaving 5 bases unmatched. This CDR3 is 14 amino acids long. Written as DNA, the CDR3 is TGCGCCAGCAGCCCGCGGACAGGGGGGGAAAAACTGTTTTTT. Its protein is CASSPRTGGEKLFF.

Only a few counts were recorded for this clone. In the same sample, other DNA sequences code for this CDR3. The CDR3 loop is CASSPGQGTSYEQYF. In nucleotides, the CDR3 is TGCGCCAGCAGCCCAGGACAGGGCACCTCCTACGAGCAGTACTTC. The chain recombines TRBV5-1 with TRBJ2-7; 8 bases match TRBD1. The CDR3 contains 15 residues. Germline CDR1 and CDR2: SGHRS and YFSETQ. The V segment lost 4 bases and the J segment 0 bases; nucleotides outside the gene matches: 6. Looking up the rest from reference TRBV5-1 and TRBJ2-7 gives the full variable domain: KAGVTQTPRYLIKTRGQQVTLSCSPISGHRSVSWYQQTPGQGLQFLFEYFSETQRNKGNFPGRFSGRQFSNSRSEMNVSTLELGDSALYLCASSPGQGTSYEQYFGPGTRLTVT.

The J gene is TRBJ1-5, the V gene TRBV11-2; D is uncertain. There are 12 residues in the CDR3. The germline gives CDR1 SGHAT, CDR2 FQNNGV. V was clipped by 1 base and J by 9 bases, with 7 bases between them. The CDR3 DNA reads TGTGCCAGCAGCTTAGTCGGAGCGCCCCAGCATTTT. Residues: CASSLVGAPQHF.

The chain carries TRBV28 and TRBJ1-5; 9 positions agree with TRBD1. Germline loops: CDR1 MDHEN, CDR2 SYDVKM. After removal of 7 bases from V and 3 bases from J, the junction contained 10 bases not matched to a gene. CDR3 length: 16 residues. CDR3 protein: CASTKQGATVNQPQHF. In nucleotides, the CDR3 is TGTGCCAGCACCAAACAGGGGGCGACGGTCAATCAGCCCCAGCATTTT.

This rearrangement joins TRBV5-1 to TRBJ2-2, with TRBD2 matching over 14 bases. Germline V lookup: CDR1 SGHRS, CDR2 YFSETQ. The V and J ends lost 0 bases and 3 bases, in that order; junction bases with no gene match: 10. This CDR3 comprises 20 residues. CDR3 protein: CASSLDPGLAGEADTGELFF. CDR3 sequence (DNA): TGCGCCAGCAGCTTGGACCCGGGACTAGCGGGAGAGGCGGACACCGGGGAGCTGTTTTTT.

This clone was detected once. This sequence joins TRBV3-1 (or the pseudogene TRBV3-2) and TRBJ2-3; TRBD2 is a possible D gene (5 bases). Germline CDR1 LGHDT, CDR2 YNNKEL (reference sequence). This CDR3 comprises 12 residues. V was cut by 1 base and J by 9 bases, with 8 bases left in between. CDR3: CASSQATGTQYF. DNA for the CDR3: TGTGCCAGCAGCCAAGCGACGGGGACGCAGTATTTT.